This T cell receptor (beta chain) is from a study of cytomegalovirus exposure and HLA in healthy donors. The PCR had 60 Vbeta and 13 Jbeta primers. TCRdb's table, derived via immunoSEQ multiplex PCR, lists solely in-frame clones and lacks some. Of approximately 90,000 clones listed, approximately 80% are singletons. The CDR3 has 16 residues. Germline-derived CDR1 and CDR2 are LGHNA and YNFKEQ. The V and J ends lost 0 bases and 6 bases, in that order; junction bases with no gene match: 6. Sample: PBMCs. The TCR originated in a man aged 30 to 39 in good health and CMV-seronegative. The chain has TRBV4-2 and TRBJ2-2, with 8 bases fitting TRBD2. CDR3 in DNA: TGTGCCAGCAGCCAAGATAACCGGGGGGGGCCCGGGGAGCTGTTTTTT. It specifies CASSQDNRGGPGELFF.